What follows are 2 T cell receptor beta chains derived from one specimen sequenced in a study of identifying expanded T cells in peripheral blood. Profiled with immunoSEQ multiplex PCR; TCRdb holds only in-frame clones, not every one. The data show around 100,000 clones, around 89% seen once. The source material was blood. The receptors were sampled from a person aged 18-70 years in good health.

The chain couples TRBV7-2 to TRBJ1-2; 9 nucleotides agree with TRBD1. CDR1 is SGHTA, CDR2 FQGNSA, per germline. This CDR3 is built from 14 residues. V lost 4 bases, J lost 3 bases, and 3 bases stayed unmatched. CDR3 nucleotide sequence: TGTGCCAGCAGCTCCGGACAGGGGCACTATGGCTACACCTTC. The encoded protein is CASSSGQGHYGYTF.

The chain joins TRBV18 to TRBJ1-1; unclear D gene. Germline values: CDR1 KGHSH, CDR2 LQKENI. The V gene lost 3 bases and the J gene lost 3 bases, with 11 bases spanning the gap. The CDR3 has 14 residues. CDR3 coding DNA: TGTGCCAGCTCACCCAGACATGGGGACACTGAAGCTTTCTTT. This gives the protein CASSPRHGDTEAFF.